This T cell receptor beta chain was identified during a study of identical twins (dated by TCRdb to 2015 to 2016). Broadly, across the study: The study deep-sequenced TCR alpha and beta repertoires from monozygotic twins, unrelated adults of various ages and cord blood to test whether fetal clonotypes persist. To rule out contamination, the twin experiments were replicated at different times with different library preparation protocols.

Library prep was done by 5' RACE. The reads were generated on an Illumina HiSeq 2000. Template switching introduced a universal primer binding site; the final cDNA contained a unique molecular identifier, enabling accurate counting of TCR cDNA molecules. Specific primers in the conserved constant-segment region were used to synthesize first-strand cDNA for TCR alpha and beta chains. To control for contamination, every cDNA library was double barcoded, receiving both a SMART-Mk sample barcode and Illumina barcodes. TruSeq adapter sequences along with Illumina sample barcodes were introduced in two successive PCR steps. Sequencing of the TCR alpha and beta cDNA libraries was done on the Illumina HiSeq platform using custom primers. In the paper's pipeline: MiGEC was used to process raw reads and extract unique molecular identifiers, and MiXCR was used to find CDR3 positions. Recombination models were inferred per individual with the repgenHMM and IGoR tools using an EM algorithm. The tcR package in R was used for shared clonotype analysis, with sharing normalized by the product of cloneset sizes. Out-of-frame nonproductive sequences were analyzed to study raw recombination free of thymic and clonal selection effects. The public reads were quality trimmed at Q25 with fastp and then assembled into clones with MiXCR by TCRdb, keeping productive beta chains. All rows with the same CDR3 protein become a single entry with the most common DNA and genes. Clone size and V and J calls follow TCRdb, not the original study. This sample has 1.5 million to 2 million distinct CDR3 sequences in its table, and 25% to 35% of those were observed once. Approximately 0.29% of the sample is in the top ten clones.

Beyond this particular receptor, the publication reports: Abundant cord blood beta clonotypes had fewer insertions, young adult naive repertoires showed a similar but weaker trend, and memory repertoires showed no such trend. Compared with coincidental sharing between unrelated individuals, out-of-frame TCR alpha sequences shared between twins showed an excess of sequences with low generation probability. The excess sharing between twins in beta out-of-frame sequences was weaker because fewer shared sequences reduced the signal-to-noise ratio. Zero-insertion analyses could be partly confounded by invariant T cells such as MAIT and iNKT, although diverse VJ usage argued against such confounding for most clonotypes. Because the same donors could not be followed over many years, the conclusions relied on cross-sectional statistical analysis. Recombination models systematically underestimated out-of-frame TCR alpha sharing in monozygotic twins but agreed with sharing between unrelated individuals.

This clonotype was seen more than once but under ten times. Its antigen is still unknown. Qualities for individual bases were not recorded, and no much larger clone is one base off. All donors were healthy Caucasians. This TCR was sampled from a newborn girl in good health. Sequencing was carried out using cord blood.

The DNA is TGCAGTGCTAGAGAGGCGGGAGGGCCCTCCTACAATGAGCAGTTCTTC. It codes for CSAREAGGPSYNEQFF. Here the chain combines TRBV20-1 and TRBJ2-1, with 9 bases in between that match TRBD2. Compared with germline, V lacks 0 bases and J lacks 0 bases; bases without a gene match: 3. The CDR3 spans 16 residues, from the cysteine through the phenylalanine. This entry keeps only the CDR3 DNA: 48 bases, framed from base 1. CDR1 and CDR2, looked up from the germline V gene (reference sequence), are DFQATT and SNEGSKA.